One sample yielded the 8 T cell receptor beta chains listed below, sequenced in a study of CD8 T cells in Susac syndrome. RNA in amounts of 0.5 to 1 ug was reverse transcribed with random hexamers. Using its own MiXCR run on the immunoSEQ multiplex PCR reads, TCRdb lists one record per CDR3 protein. The table lists approximately 120,000 distinct CDR3 sequences, under 95% of them singletons. Sequenced input: CD8+ T cells from PBMCs. The origin of the receptors is a human donor with multiple sclerosis.

This clonotype was found once. The chain links TRBV5-1 to TRBJ2-7; D is possibly TRBD1 (6 bases). This CDR3 has 14 amino acids. Between the trimmed V and J ends, which lost 4 bases and 2 bases, there was a span of 13 bases. Germline V gene data show CDR1 as SGHRS and CDR2 as YFSETQ. The CDR3 loop reads CASSLVRGTYEQYF. The CDR3 DNA reads TGCGCCAGCAGCCTTGTCAGGGGAACCTACGAGCAGTACTTC.

About this clonotype: An end of the junction does not agree with germline; a read error may underlie this. The V gene is TRBV6-6, the J gene TRBJ2-7; 15 nucleotides line up with TRBD2. Germline V gives CDR1 MNHNY, CDR2 SVGAGI (reference sequence). CDR3 size: 13 residues. DNA for the CDR3: TGTGCCATCCTGGGACTAGCGGGAGGCCCCCTCGACTTC. The encoded protein is CAILGLAGGPLDF.

This chain uses TRBV29-1 with TRBJ1-2, with D perhaps matching TRBD1 (6 bases). This CDR3 is 15 amino acids long. Trimming removed 4 bases at V and 3 bases at J, with 18 bases between. CDR1 is SQVTM and CDR2 is ANQGSEA in the germline V gene. DNA for the CDR3: TGCAGCGTTGTAGTGGTGGGGGGCGTCGACTATGGCTACACCTTC. Its protein is CSVVVVGGVDYGYTF.

This chain links TRBV30 with TRBJ1-1; D ambiguous. This CDR3 contains 12 residues. Germline loops: CDR1 GTSNPN, CDR2 SVGIG (reference sequence). V was pared by 6 bases and J by 0 bases, with 8 bases between. The DNA for the CDR3 is TGTGCCTGCTCTACAGTGAACACTGAAGCTTTCTTT. Residues: CACSTVNTEAFF.

The rearrangement joins TRBV15 to TRBJ1-5; 7 bases are a match to TRBD1. The CDR3 has 15 residues. Germline CDR1 reads LNHNV; CDR2 reads YYDKDF (reference sequence). V trimming: 5 bases; J trimming: 6 bases; junction bases outside the gene matches: 10. CDR3 nucleotides: TGTGCCACCAGCTCACAACAGGGGAGAGGTCAGCCCCAGCATTTT. As protein: CATSSQQGRGQPQHF.

The genes are TRBV5-6 and TRBJ2-1; D call uncertain. V was cut by 5 bases and J by 8 bases, with 11 bases left in between. The CDR3 covers 12 residues. Looked up from germline, CDR1 is SGHDT and CDR2 is YYEEEE. The DNA for the CDR3 is TGTGCCAGCAGTCTTGGAGAGGATGAGCAGTTCTTC. The encoded protein is CASSLGEDEQFF.

The rearrangement joins TRBV7-2 to TRBJ2-1, with D perhaps being TRBD1 or TRBD2 (5 bases each). Trimming took off 5 bases at V and 7 bases at J, with 21 bases between the two ends. This CDR3 comprises 16 residues. The germline CDR1 and CDR2 sequences are SGHTA and FQGNSA. CDR3 bases: TGTGCCAGCAGCCCGGGGCCCCCCGGAATACGGAATGAGCAGTTCTTC. As protein: CASSPGPPGIRNEQFF.

V and J are TRBV30 and TRBJ1-5; D gene uncertain. Germline values: CDR1 GTSNPN, CDR2 SVGIG (reference sequence). The CDR3 totals 13 residues. V dropped 0 bases and J dropped 5 bases, with 8 bases sitting between them. In nucleotides, the CDR3 is TGTGCCTGGAGTGTACATGGGGATCAGCCCCAGCATTTT. Residues: CAWSVHGDQPQHF. The whole variable domain, remainder taken from reference TRBV30 and TRBJ1-5, is SQTIHQWPATLVQPVGSPLSLECTVEGTSNPNLYWYRQAAGRGLQLLFYSVGIGQISSEVPQNLSASRPQDRQFILSSKKLLLSDSGFYLCAWSVHGDQPQHFGDGTRLSIL.